Below are 20 T cell receptor beta chains sequenced from a single sample in a study of T-cell memory formation after mild COVID-19. Each CDR3 protein gets one entry after TCRdb re-called the 5' RACE reads with MiXCR. The sample includes around 430,000 distinct CDR3 sequences, approximately 16% seen only once; the top ten take 20% to 25%. Input material: PBMCs or a T cell subset sorted from them (not recorded which). These receptors all come from a man younger than 35 who had mild COVID-19 (a few samples of this study predate the infection). Cell type and time point are not known.

The chain links TRBV7-2 to TRBJ2-5; the D is unclear. Germline CDR1 SGHTA, CDR2 FQGNSA. The V and J ends lost 4 bases and 1 base respectively, with 7 bases between them. The CDR3 loop spans 13 amino acids. The CDR3 coding sequence is TGTGCCAGCAGCTCGACGGCCCAAGAGACCCAGTACTTC. Protein sequence: CASSSTAQETQYF. The complete variable domain, with remaining parts taken from reference TRBV7-2 and TRBJ2-5, reads GAGVSQSPSNKVTEKGKDVELRCDPISGHTALYWYRQSLGQGLEFLIYFQGNSAPDKSGLPSDRFSAERTGGSVSTLTIQRTQQEDSAVYLCASSSTAQETQYFGPGTRLLVL.

The V call is TRBV7-9, the J call TRBJ1-1, with TRBD1 as a possible D gene (5 bases). Trimming took 6 bases from V and 3 from J, leaving 14 bases between them. The V gene's germline CDR1 is SEHNR and CDR2 FQNEAQ (reference sequence). The CDR3 length is 14 residues. The CDR3 loop is CASRGRMGDTEAFF. The CDR3 bases are TGTGCCAGCAGGGGACGGATGGGGGACACTGAAGCTTTCTTT. Combining the CDR3 with reference TRBV7-9 and TRBJ1-1 gives the whole variable domain DTGVSQNPRHKITKRGQNVTFRCDPISEHNRLYWYRQTLGQGPEFLTYFQNEAQLEKSRLLSDRFSAERPKGSFSTLEIQRTEQGDSAMYLCASRGRMGDTEAFFGQGTRLTVV.

In its sample, this clonotype was seen a few times. V is TRBV29-1 and J is TRBJ1-2; D unclear. CDR1 and CDR2 from the germline V gene are SQVTM and ANQGSEA. Trimming took 5 bases from V and 2 from J, leaving 6 bases between them. CDR3 length: 11 residues. CDR3 nucleotides: TGCAGCGTTCTCCTCAACTATGGCTACACCTTC. This translates into CSVLLNYGYTF.

The chain has TRBV10-1 and TRBJ2-3, with 8 bases aligning to TRBD2. Germline CDR1 and CDR2: WNHNN and SYGVQD (reference sequence). CDR3 size: 15 residues. The V gene end was trimmed by 0 bases and the J gene end by 8 bases; junction bases not matched to a gene: 7. The CDR3 sequence: CASSESRGGVSTQYF. As DNA, the CDR3 is TGCGCCAGCAGTGAGTCTCGGGGGGGGGTATCTACGCAGTATTTT.

The chain carries TRBV10-3 and TRBJ2-7; D call uncertain. The CDR3 length is 13 residues. Trimming stripped 11 bases from V and 3 bases from J, with 17 bases between. Germline V gives CDR1 ENHRY, CDR2 SYGVKD. CDR3 in amino acids: CALPPTYGYEQYV. Here the CDR3 DNA reads TGTGCCCTTCCCCCCACTTACGGCTACGAGCAGTACGTC.

The chain links TRBV12-5 to TRBJ1-1, with D perhaps matching TRBD1 (5 bases). V was cut by 5 bases and J by 5 bases, with 9 bases left in between. Germline CDR1 and CDR2: LGHNT and FRNRAP. This CDR3 spans 12 amino acids. Here the CDR3 reads CASGNRGTEAFF. For the CDR3, the DNA is TGTGCTAGTGGTAATAGGGGTACTGAAGCTTTCTTT.

The genes are TRBV11-2 and TRBJ2-3; D is perhaps TRBD2 (6 bases). Germline V gene lookup returns CDR1 SGHAT and CDR2 FQNNGV. CDR3 length: 14 residues. V lost 5 bases and J 6 bases, leaving 15 bases between the germline ends. The chain's CDR3 is CASSLLAHRDTQYF. In DNA form, the CDR3 reads TGTGCCAGCAGCCTTCTAGCGCACCGTGATACGCAGTATTTT. Drawing the rest from reference TRBV11-2 and TRBJ2-3, the complete variable domain is EAGVAQSPRYKIIEKRQSVAFWCNPISGHATLYWYQQILGQGPKLLIQFQNNGVVDDSQLPKDRFSAERLKGVDSTLKIQPAKLEDSAVYLCASSLLAHRDTQYFGPGTRLTVL.

V gene TRBV12-3 or TRBV12-4 combines with J gene TRBJ1-3; no definite D call. This CDR3 is 15 amino acids long. Trimming removed 7 bases at V and 4 bases at J, with 17 bases between. CDR3 nucleotide sequence: TGTGCCAGCATCACGGTGCAAGCAGGCGGAAACACCATATATTTT. Its translation is CASITVQAGGNTIYF.

The table lists this clonotype with many counts. For the CDR3, the DNA is TGTGCCAGCAGCGTTGGGACAGTCCAAGAGACCCAGTACTTC. Translated: CASSVGTVQETQYF. The J gene is TRBJ2-5, the V gene TRBV5-6, with 7 nucleotides matching TRBD1. Germline assignment: CDR1 SGHDT and CDR2 YYEEEE. The CDR3 has 14 amino acids. V lost 4 bases, J lost 1 base, and 4 bases stayed unmatched.

This clonotype was recorded at least ten times. The V call is TRBV20-1, the J call TRBJ1-2; no reliable D call. Germline V gene data show CDR1 as DFQATT and CDR2 as SNEGSKA (reference sequence). V gave up 6 bases and J gave up 4 bases, with 21 bases separating them. The CDR3 consists of 15 residues. The CDR3 spells CSASPPGNPTYGYTF. For the CDR3, the DNA is TGCAGTGCCAGCCCTCCGGGGAACCCCACCTATGGCTACACCTTC.

This clonotype has more than one count but fewer than ten. This rearrangement joins TRBV12-3 or TRBV12-4 to TRBJ2-5; the D call may be TRBD1 or TRBD2 (6 bases each). The CDR3 length is 14 residues. The ends were cut back, 1 base at V and 5 bases at J, with 11 bases in the middle. The CDR3, as DNA: TGTGCCAGCAGTTTAGGGGGGGCGAGGGAGACCCAGTACTTC. Translation: CASSLGGARETQYF.

This clonotype was counted between two and nine times. The chain joins TRBV7-2 to TRBJ2-2, with 9 positions matching TRBD2. With V trimmed by 4 bases and J by 1 base, 4 bases remained unmatched. The CDR3 consists of 16 residues. From germline, CDR1 is SGHTA and CDR2 FQGNSA. CDR3 region: CASSYERGVNTGELFF. CDR3 DNA: TGTGCCAGCAGCTATGAGCGGGGGGTGAACACCGGGGAGCTGTTTTTT.

This clonotype was detected ten times or more. The genes are TRBV7-2 and TRBJ2-5, with 8 bases fitting TRBD2. Germline CDR1 reads SGHTA; CDR2 reads FQGNSA. The CDR3 is 14 residues long. Germline trimming cut 5 bases from V and 5 bases from J; bases unmatched to any gene: 7. CDR3 DNA sequence: TGTGCCAGCAGCCCAGGGACTAGTAGGGAGACCCAGTACTTC. The encoded protein is CASSPGTSRETQYF.

This clonotype has more than one count but fewer than ten. In DNA, the CDR3 is TGTGCCAGCAGCCCTCAAATTTTAGAAAAGAACGTCCTGACTTTC. The encoded protein is CASSPQILEKNVLTF. The J gene is TRBJ2-6, the V gene TRBV7-3; D gene uncertain. This CDR3 has 15 amino acids. V was clipped by 5 bases and J by 10 bases, with 18 bases between them. Germline CDR1 SGHTA, CDR2 FQGTGA.

In this sample, this clonotype turned up a few times. Germline and junction disagree at one end, which may indicate a read error. The chain has TRBV7-2 and TRBJ2-3; no clear D gene. CDR3 length equals 12 residues. The germline gives CDR1 SGHTA, CDR2 FQGNSA. The CDR3 here is CASTRLGDAQYF. The CDR3 DNA reads TGTGCCAGCACGAGATTAGGAGATGCGCAGTATTTT.

This chain uses TRBV28 with TRBJ1-2; no firm D call. V was shortened by 3 bases and J by 4 bases, with 9 bases between the two germline ends. Germline CDR1 reads MDHEN; CDR2 reads SYDVKM. There are 13 residues in the CDR3. DNA of the CDR3: TGTGCCAGCAGTTTCTCCAGCTTCTATGGCTACACCTTC. Translated: CASSFSSFYGYTF.

This clonotype was seen a few times. This rearrangement joins TRBV19 to TRBJ1-1; a weak D match, TRBD1 (5 bases). This CDR3 contains 17 residues. Germline lookup yields CDR1 LNHDA and CDR2 SQIVND (reference sequence). V lost 6 bases and J lost 3, with 23 bases in between. This CDR3 reads CASRGLRAGRGDTEAFF. In DNA form, the CDR3 reads TGTGCCAGTAGAGGCCTACGAGCAGGCCGGGGGGACACTGAAGCTTTCTTT.

The rearrangement links TRBV20-1 to TRBJ2-7; 8 nucleotides match TRBD1. Looked up from germline, CDR1 is DFQATT and CDR2 is SNEGSKA (reference sequence). With V trimmed by 6 bases and J by 0 bases, 16 bases remained unmatched. The length of the CDR3 is 17 residues. The CDR3 coding sequence is TGCAGTGCCACAGGAGGACAGGGCCGAAGAGGCTCCTACGAGCAGTACGTC. Its protein is CSATGGQGRRGSYEQYV.

In DNA, the CDR3 is TGTGCCAGCAGCTCGTGGGACTACAACACCGGGGAGCTGTTTTTT. Translating gives CASSSWDYNTGELFF. The gene calls are TRBV11-2 and TRBJ2-2; 7 positions agree with TRBD2. With 4 bases clipped from V and 2 bases from J, the junction kept 4 bases outside the gene matches. This CDR3 is 15 amino acids long. Germline values: CDR1 SGHAT, CDR2 FQNNGV.

This clonotype has just a few counts. This chain links TRBV7-9 with TRBJ2-1; D ambiguous. The V and J ends lost 5 bases and 8 bases respectively, with 10 bases between them. Germline lookup yields CDR1 SEHNR and CDR2 FQNEAQ (reference sequence). The CDR3 totals 12 residues. CDR3 protein: CASSILIHEQFF. The CDR3, as DNA: TGTGCCAGCAGCATACTTATCCATGAGCAGTTCTTC. The full variable domain, in which reference TRBV7-9 and TRBJ2-1 provide the parts outside the CDR3, is DTGVSQNPRHKITKRGQNVTFRCDPISEHNRLYWYRQTLGQGPEFLTYFQNEAQLEKSRLLSDRFSAERPKGSFSTLEIQRTEQGDSAMYLCASSILIHEQFFGPGTRLTVL.